This T cell receptor beta chain came from a study of cytomegalovirus exposure and HLA in healthy donors. Broader study findings: TCR beta chain V- and J-gene trimming was linked, in a later analysis, to a missense variant in DCLRE1C. A reported reduction in N-insertions relative to the approximately 640-donor mean was seen in an Asian-associated ancestry cluster in a later analysis. Analysis performed later found roughly 17,000 TCR beta sequences associated with HLA alleles at 0.05 false discovery rate.

Germline lookup yields CDR1 MNHEY and CDR2 SVGAGI. The CDR3 is 12 amino acids. V was pared by 7 bases and J by 8 bases, with 5 bases of the junction left unmatched. PCR employed 60 Vbeta and 13 Jbeta primers. The protocol was immunoSEQ multiplex PCR, while the TCRdb copy is restricted to in-frame clones and leaves out a portion. The sample lists 130,000 or so clones, 70% to 80% seen once, with 3.1% in the top ten. On this clone itself: Its target is unknown.

The rearrangement uses TRBV6-5 and TRBJ1-2; 9 nucleotides match TRBD1. The sequencing sample was made of PBMCs. The TCR comes from a man younger than 45 in good health and CMV-seronegative. CDR3 amino acids: CASMGTGGGYTF. DNA for the CDR3: TGTGCCAGCATGGGAACAGGGGGCGGCTACACCTTC.